This TCR beta chain was sequenced for a study of tumor and adjacent non-tumor tissue in lung cancer. Study summary: The patients, approximately nine men and roughly 5 women, were about 31 to 80 with stage I to III disease. Study results and limitations: Tumor TCR diversity, when higher, was linked to shorter survival. In normal lung, the top 100 clones were significantly more dominant than in tumor.

This clonotype was seen many times. Its antigen is unidentified. TCRbeta libraries were built with three rounds of nested PCR, modified from ARM-PCR. MiXCR, run by TCRdb on the multiplex PCR reads, gives a single entry per CDR3 protein. The sample includes over 100,000 distinct CDR3 sequences, 50% to 70% seen only once; the top ten take around a fifth. The template was RNA from unsorted bulk tissue. More than 3 cm separated this lung sample from the edge of the tumor. Germline V lookup: CDR1 MNHEY, CDR2 SVGAGI. V was trimmed by 6 bases and J by 1 base, leaving 12 bases between them. The CDR3 consists of 14 residues.

The clonotype was recovered from a man aged 60 to 69 with non-small cell lung cancer. What was sequenced was distant non-tumor lung tissue. The chain carries TRBV6-5 and TRBJ1-1; D is possibly TRBD1 (6 bases). The CDR3 region has the DNA TGTGCCAGCAGCCCCAAAGGGGGGAACACTGAAGCTTTCTTT. Protein product: CASSPKGGNTEAFF.